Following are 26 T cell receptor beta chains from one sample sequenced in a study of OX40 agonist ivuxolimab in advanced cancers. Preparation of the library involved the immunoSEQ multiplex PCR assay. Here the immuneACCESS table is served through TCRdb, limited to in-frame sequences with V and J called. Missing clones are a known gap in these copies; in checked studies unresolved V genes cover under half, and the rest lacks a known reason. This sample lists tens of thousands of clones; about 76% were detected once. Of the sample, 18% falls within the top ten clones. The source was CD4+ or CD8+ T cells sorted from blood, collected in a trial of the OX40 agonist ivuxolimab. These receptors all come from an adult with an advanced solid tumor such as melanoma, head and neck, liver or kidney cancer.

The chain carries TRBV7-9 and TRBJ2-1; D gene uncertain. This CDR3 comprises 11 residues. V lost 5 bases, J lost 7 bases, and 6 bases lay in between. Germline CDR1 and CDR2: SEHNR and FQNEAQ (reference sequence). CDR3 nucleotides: TGTGCCAGCAGCCTCCTGAATGAGCAGTTCTTC. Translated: CASSLLNEQFF.

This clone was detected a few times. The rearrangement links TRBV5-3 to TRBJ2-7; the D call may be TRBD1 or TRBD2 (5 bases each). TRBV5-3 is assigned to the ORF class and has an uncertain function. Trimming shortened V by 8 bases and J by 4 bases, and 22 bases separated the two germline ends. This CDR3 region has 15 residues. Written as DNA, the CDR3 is TGTGCCAGCAGCCTCCGGGACCTAAATCGATACGAGCAGTACTTC. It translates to CASSLRDLNRYEQYF.

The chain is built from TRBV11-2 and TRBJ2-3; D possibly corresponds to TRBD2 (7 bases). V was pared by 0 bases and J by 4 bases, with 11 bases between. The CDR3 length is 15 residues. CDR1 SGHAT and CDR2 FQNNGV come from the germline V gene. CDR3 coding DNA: TGTGCCAGCAGCTTAGACGGCGGGGGCGCAGATACGCAGTATTTT. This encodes CASSLDGGGADTQYF.

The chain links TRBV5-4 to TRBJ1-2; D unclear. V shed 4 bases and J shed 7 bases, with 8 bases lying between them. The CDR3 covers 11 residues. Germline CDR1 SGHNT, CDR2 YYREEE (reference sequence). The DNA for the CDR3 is TGTGCCAGCAGCCAAGAGGGTGGCTACACCTTC. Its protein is CASSQEGGYTF.

CDR3: CASSSNSETQYF. Written as DNA, the CDR3 is TGTGCCAGCAGCTCCAACTCAGAGACCCAGTACTTC. The rearrangement uses TRBV28 and TRBJ2-5, with D unclear. CDR3 length: 12 residues. V dropped 6 bases and J dropped 4 bases, with 9 bases sitting between them. CDR1 and CDR2 from the germline V gene are MDHEN and SYDVKM.

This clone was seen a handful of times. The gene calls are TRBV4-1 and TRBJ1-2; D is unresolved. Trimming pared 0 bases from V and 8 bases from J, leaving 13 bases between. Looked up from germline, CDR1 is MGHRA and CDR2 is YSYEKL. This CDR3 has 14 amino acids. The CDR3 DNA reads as TGCGCCAGCAGCCAAGACGGCCAGCACAGAGGCTACACCTTC. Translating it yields CASSQDGQHRGYTF.

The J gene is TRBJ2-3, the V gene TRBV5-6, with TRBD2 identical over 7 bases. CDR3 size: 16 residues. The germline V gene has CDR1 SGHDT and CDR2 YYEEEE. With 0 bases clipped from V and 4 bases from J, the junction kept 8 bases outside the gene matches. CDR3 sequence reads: CASSLETGGSADTQYF. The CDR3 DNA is TGTGCCAGCAGCTTGGAAACGGGGGGTTCGGCAGATACGCAGTATTTT.

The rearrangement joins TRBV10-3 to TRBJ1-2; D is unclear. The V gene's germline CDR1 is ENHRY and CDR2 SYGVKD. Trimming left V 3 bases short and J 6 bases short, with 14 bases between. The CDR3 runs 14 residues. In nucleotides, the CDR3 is TGTGCCATCAGTGACCGAGGGCTCTCTGATGGCTACACCTTC. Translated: CAISDRGLSDGYTF.

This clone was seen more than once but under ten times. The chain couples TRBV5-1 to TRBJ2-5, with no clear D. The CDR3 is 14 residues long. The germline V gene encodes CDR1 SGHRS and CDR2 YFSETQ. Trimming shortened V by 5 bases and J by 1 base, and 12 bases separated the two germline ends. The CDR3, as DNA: TGCGCCAGCAGGGTACCGGGTCCCCAAGAGACCCAGTACTTC. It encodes CASRVPGPQETQYF.

CDR3 in DNA: TGTGCCAGCAGCCAAAGAGCGGGAGCGGGCGGGGAGCTGTTTTTT. Protein: CASSQRAGAGGELFF. The V gene is TRBV21-1, the J gene TRBJ2-2; the table assigns TRBD2, which was not confirmed against the DNA. TRBV21-1 is a recognized pseudogene. The length of the CDR3 is 15 residues.

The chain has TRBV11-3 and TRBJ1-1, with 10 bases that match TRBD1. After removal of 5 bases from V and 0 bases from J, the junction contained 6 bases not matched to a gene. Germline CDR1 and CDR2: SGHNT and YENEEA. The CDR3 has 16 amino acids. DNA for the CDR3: TGTGCCAGCAGCGCCCCGGGACAGGGGATGAACACTGAAGCTTTCTTT. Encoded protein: CASSAPGQGMNTEAFF.

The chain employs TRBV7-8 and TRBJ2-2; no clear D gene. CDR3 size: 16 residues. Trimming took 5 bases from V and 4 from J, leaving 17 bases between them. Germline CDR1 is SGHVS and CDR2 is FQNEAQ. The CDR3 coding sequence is TGTGCCAGCAGCCCTTCCCGGCCCCCGAGCACCGGGGAGCTGTTTTTT. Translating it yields CASSPSRPPSTGELFF.

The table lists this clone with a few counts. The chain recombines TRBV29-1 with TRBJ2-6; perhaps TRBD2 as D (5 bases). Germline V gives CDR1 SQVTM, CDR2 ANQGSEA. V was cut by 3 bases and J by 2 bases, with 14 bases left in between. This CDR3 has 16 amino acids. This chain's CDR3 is CSVDTGSGAGANVLTF. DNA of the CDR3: TGCAGCGTTGACACGGGGTCGGGTGCTGGGGCCAACGTCCTGACTTTC.

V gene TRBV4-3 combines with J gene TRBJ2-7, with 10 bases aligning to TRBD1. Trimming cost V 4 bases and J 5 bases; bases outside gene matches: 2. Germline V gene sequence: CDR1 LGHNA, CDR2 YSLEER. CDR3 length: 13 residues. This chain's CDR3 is CASSLGQGHEQYF. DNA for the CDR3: TGCGCCAGCAGCCTGGGACAGGGGCACGAGCAGTACTTC.

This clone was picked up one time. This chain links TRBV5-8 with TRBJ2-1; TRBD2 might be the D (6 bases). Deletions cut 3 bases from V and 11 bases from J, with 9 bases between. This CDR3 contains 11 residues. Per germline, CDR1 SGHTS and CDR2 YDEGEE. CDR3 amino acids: CASSSRTKQFF. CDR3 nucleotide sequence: TGTGCCAGCAGCTCTAGGACTAAGCAGTTCTTC.

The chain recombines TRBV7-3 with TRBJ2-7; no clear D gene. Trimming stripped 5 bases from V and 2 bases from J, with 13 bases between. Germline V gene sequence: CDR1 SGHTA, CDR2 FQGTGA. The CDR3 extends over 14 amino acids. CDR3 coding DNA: TGTGCCAGCAGCCTCTCCATTCGGGCCTACGAGCAGTACTTC. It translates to CASSLSIRAYEQYF.

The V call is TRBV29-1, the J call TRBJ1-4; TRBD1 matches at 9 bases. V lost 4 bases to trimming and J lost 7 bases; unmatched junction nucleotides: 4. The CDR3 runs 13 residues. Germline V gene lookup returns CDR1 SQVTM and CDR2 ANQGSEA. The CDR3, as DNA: TGCAGCGTTGCGGACAGGGGACGTGAAAAACTGTTTTTT. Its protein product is CSVADRGREKLFF.

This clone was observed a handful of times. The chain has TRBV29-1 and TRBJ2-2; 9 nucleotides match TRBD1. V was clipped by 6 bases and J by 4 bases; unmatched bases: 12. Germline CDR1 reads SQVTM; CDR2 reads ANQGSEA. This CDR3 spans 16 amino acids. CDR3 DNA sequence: TGCAGCGTCCATACTCCGGGACAGGGAACCACCGGGGAGCTGTTTTTT. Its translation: CSVHTPGQGTTGELFF.

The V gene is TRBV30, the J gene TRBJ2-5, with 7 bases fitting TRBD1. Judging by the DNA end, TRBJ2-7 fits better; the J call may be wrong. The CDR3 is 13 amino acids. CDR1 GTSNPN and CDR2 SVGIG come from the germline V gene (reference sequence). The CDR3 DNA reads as TGTGCCTGGGTCCCGGGACAGCACTACGAGCAGTACTTC. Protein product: CAWVPGQHYEQYF.

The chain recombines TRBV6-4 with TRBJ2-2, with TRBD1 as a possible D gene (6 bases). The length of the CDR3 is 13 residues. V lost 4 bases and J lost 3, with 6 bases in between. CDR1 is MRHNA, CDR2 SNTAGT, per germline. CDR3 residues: CASSAGDTGELFF. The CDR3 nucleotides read TGTGCCAGCAGTGCAGGGGACACCGGGGAGCTGTTTTTT.

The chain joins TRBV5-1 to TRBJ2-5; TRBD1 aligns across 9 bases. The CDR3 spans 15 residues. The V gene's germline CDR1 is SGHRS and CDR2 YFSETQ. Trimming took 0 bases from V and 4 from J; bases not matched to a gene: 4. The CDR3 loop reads CASSLAGTGTETQYF. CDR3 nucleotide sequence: TGCGCCAGCAGCTTGGCGGGGACAGGGACAGAGACCCAGTACTTC.

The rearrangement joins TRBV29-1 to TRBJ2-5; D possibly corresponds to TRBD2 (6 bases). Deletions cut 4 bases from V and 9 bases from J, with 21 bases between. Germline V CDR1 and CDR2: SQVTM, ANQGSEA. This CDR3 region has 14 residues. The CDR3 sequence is CSVGRGWAPEAQYF. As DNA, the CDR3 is TGCAGCGTTGGGCGGGGATGGGCCCCCGAGGCCCAGTACTTC.

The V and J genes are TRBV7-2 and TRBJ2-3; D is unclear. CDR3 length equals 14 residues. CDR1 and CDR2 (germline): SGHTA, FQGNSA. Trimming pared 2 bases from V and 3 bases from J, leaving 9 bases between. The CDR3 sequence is CASSLSSVTDTQYF. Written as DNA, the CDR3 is TGTGCCAGCAGCTTATCGTCGGTTACAGATACGCAGTATTTT.

The CDR3, as DNA: TGCAGCGTTCAAGGGGACTCCTATGGCTACACCTTC. It specifies CSVQGDSYGYTF. The V and J genes are TRBV29-1 and TRBJ1-2; D possibly corresponds to TRBD1 (5 bases). The CDR3 has 12 amino acids. V dropped 5 bases and J dropped 4 bases, with 11 bases sitting between them. Looked up from germline, CDR1 is SQVTM and CDR2 is ANQGSEA.

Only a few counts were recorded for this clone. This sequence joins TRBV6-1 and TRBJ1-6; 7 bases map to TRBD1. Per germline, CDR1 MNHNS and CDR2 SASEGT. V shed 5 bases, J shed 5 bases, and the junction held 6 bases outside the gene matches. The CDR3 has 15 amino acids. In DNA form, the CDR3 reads TGTGCCAGCAGTAATAGGGGGCAGGATAATTCACCCCTCCACTTT. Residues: CASSNRGQDNSPLHF.

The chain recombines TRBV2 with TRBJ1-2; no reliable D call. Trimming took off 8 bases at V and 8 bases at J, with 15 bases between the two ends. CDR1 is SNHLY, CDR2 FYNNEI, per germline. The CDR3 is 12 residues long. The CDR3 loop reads CASYDHPGGYTF. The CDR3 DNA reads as TGTGCCAGCTACGACCATCCGGGGGGCTACACCTTC.